These T cell receptor beta chains were read from a single sample in a study of blood T cell repertoires in COVID-19. Clones were sequenced by immunoSEQ multiplex PCR, and TCRdb holds only the in-frame ones, with some missing. The sample gives a few hundred thousand clones, approximately 88% of which show up once; 1.5% to 2% is in the top ten. Sequenced sample: PBMCs or T cells enriched from blood (not recorded which). The receptors shown here come from a woman aged 40 to 50 who had recovered from COVID-19. CDR3s include the opening cysteine and the closing phenylalanine or tryptophan. The D gene is left open where the match is weak. A row's size may be missing; if present it is once, few, many or a size class.

TRBJ2-3 | . | TRBD2 | TRBV10-3 | TGTGCCATCAGTGAGGCTAGCGGGGCGGCTACGCAGTATTTT | CAISEASGAATQYF
TRBJ2-7 | . | . | TRBV7-2 | TGTGCCAGCAGCCCTGACTTTTACGAGCAGTACTTC | CASSPDFYEQYF
TRBJ1-3 | once | . | TRBV14 | TGTGCCAGCAGCCTCGTGCAGGGAAACACCATATATTTT | CASSLVQGNTIYF
TRBJ2-5 | . | . | TRBV5-1 | TGCGCCAGCAGCTTAATAGGGGTGTCGGGAGAGACCCAGTACTTC | CASSLIGVSGETQYF
TRBJ2-5 | . | . | TRBV11-2 | TGTGCCAGCAGCTTATTACCTAGAGCTGTACAAGAGACCCAGTACTTC | CASSLLPRAVQETQYF
TRBJ2-7 | . | . | TRBV11-2 | TGTGCCAGCAGCCCGGACATTTTCTACGAGCAGTACTTC | CASSPDIFYEQYF
TRBJ2-5 | . | . | TRBV11-3 | TGTGCCAGCAACGGGGAGACCCAGTACTTC | CASNGETQYF
TRBJ1-1 | . | TRBD1 | TRBV5-1 | TGCGCCAGCAGCTTGACAGGGGGCTGGAACACTGAAGCTTTCTTT | CASSLTGGWNTEAFF
TRBJ2-3 | . | . | TRBV11-3 | TGTGCCAGCAGGTGGCAGGGCAACACAGATACGCAGTATTTT | CASRWQGNTDTQYF
TRBJ1-1 | . | . | TRBV19 | TGTGCCAGTAGTGCCGGGCCGGGGCGGGGCACTGAAGCTTTCTTT | CASSAGPGRGTEAFF
TRBJ2-1 | once | TRBD2 | TRBV20-1 | TGCAGTGCTAGTAAAATTTCCGGGACTAGCGGGAGATCAAGGAATGAGCAGTTCTTC | CSASKISGTSGRSRNEQFF
TRBJ2-5 | . | . | TRBV7-2 | TGTGCCAGCAGCCCAATTTCCGGGACTCCGCAAGAGACCCAGTACTTC | CASSPISGTPQETQYF
TRBJ2-7 | once | TRBD2 | TRBV7-2 | TGTGCCAGCAGCTTAGTAGGGACTAGCTCCTACGAGCAGTACTTC | CASSLVGTSSYEQYF
TRBJ2-2 | . | . | TRBV7-8 | TGTGCCAGCAGCCCGTTATCGAGAGGTTACACCGGGGAGCTGTTTTTT | CASSPLSRGYTGELFF
TRBJ2-2 | . | . | TRBV7-2 | TGTGCCAGCACCCAACGTCGGACCGGGGAGCTGTTTTTT | CASTQRRTGELFF
TRBJ1-2 | . | TRBD1 | TRBV5-1 | TGCGCCAGCACCCGACAGGGTTATGGCTACACCTTC | CASTRQGYGYTF
TRBJ1-6 | few | . | TRBV7-9 | TGTGCCAGCAGCTCAGGAATTTCACCCCTCCACTTT | CASSSGISPLHF
TRBJ2-1 | . | TRBD2 | TRBV29-1 | TGCAGCGTTGAGGTGACAGCGGGGAATGAGCAGTTCTTC | CSVEVTAGNEQFF
TRBJ1-2 | . | . | TRBV6-2/TRBV6-3 | TGTGCCAGCAGTCAGAACTATGGCTACACCTTC | CASSQNYGYTF
TRBJ2-7 | . | TRBD1 | TRBV9 | TGTGCCAGCAGCGACCGGGACAGTTCCTACGAGCAGTACTTC | CASSDRDSSYEQYF
TRBJ1-3 | . | . | TRBV18 | TGTGCCAGCTCACCAACGGACGGGGGGCTAACTGGAAACACCATATATTTT | CASSPTDGGLTGNTIYF
TRBJ1-2 | . | TRBD1 | TRBV28 | TGTGCCAGCCGAAGGACAGGGGAGGACTATGGCTACACCTTC | CASRRTGEDYGYTF
TRBJ1-1 | . | . | TRBV11-2 | TGTGCCAGCAGCTTAGTTCGAGGGGAGGGTAACACTGAAGCTTTCTTT | CASSLVRGEGNTEAFF
TRBJ1-2 | . | TRBD1 | TRBV29-1 | TGCAGCGCCGGACAGGGCTATGGCTACACCTTC | CSAGQGYGYTF
TRBJ1-3 | . | . | TRBV19 | TGTGCCAGTAGTCCTCATGAAGTGGCCTCTGGAAACACCATATATTTT | CASSPHEVASGNTIYF
TRBJ1-2 | few | TRBD1 | TRBV7-9 | TGTGCCAGCAGCTTCGGCGAGGGGGCCGGTGGCTACACCTTC | CASSFGEGAGGYTF
TRBJ2-1 | . | . | TRBV7-8 | TGTGCCAGCAGCCCTGAGCGTGGTAACAATGAGCAGTTCTTC | CASSPERGNNEQFF
TRBJ1-2 | once | TRBD1 | TRBV5-1 | TGCGCCAGCAGCATACCGACAGGGGAGGGTGGCTACACCTTC | CASSIPTGEGGYTF
TRBJ2-1 | . | TRBD1 | TRBV7-2 | TGTGCCAGTCTCCGGACAGGGTTATATGAGCAGTTCTTC | CASLRTGLYEQFF
TRBJ2-1 | . | TRBD2 | TRBV7-9 | TGTGCCAGCAGCTTACGGACTAGCGGAAACAATGAGCAGTTCTTC | CASSLRTSGNNEQFF
TRBJ1-2 | few | TRBD1 | TRBV2 | TGTGCCAGCAGTGAAGCGCTTCGGGACAGGAACTATGGCTACACCTTC | CASSEALRDRNYGYTF